In this sample, the clone carrying this T cell receptor (beta chain) turned up many times. The antigen remains unidentified. These data belong to a study of identical twins. Study observations and caveats: Invariant MAIT and iNKT cells could partly confound zero-insertion analyses.

The junction had 4 bases not matched to a gene; V was cut back by 3 bases and J by 6 bases. CDR3 length equals 15 residues. Unique molecular identifiers were present on the cDNA, and a universal primer site came from template switching. One entry per CDR3 protein results from TCRdb running MiXCR on the 5' RACE reads. Of approximately 300,000 distinct CDR3 sequences listed, roughly 10% are singletons. The sample was also reused in another study, on yellow fever vaccine responses in identical twins. That work adds: The authors reported partly convergent, partly personalized vaccine responses in identical twins.

The rearrangement joins TRBV12-3 or TRBV12-4 to TRBJ2-2, with TRBD1 matching 10 bases. This receptor was identified in a woman between 18 and 29 years old in good health. Input material: CD8+ T cells sorted from blood. The CDR3 loop reads CASSFSDRGPGELFF. The CDR3 DNA sequence: TGTGCCAGCAGTTTCAGCGACAGGGGGCCCGGGGAGCTGTTTTTT.